Below, one TCR beta chain is given with its context. The sample comes from a study of blood T cell repertoires in COVID-19. A Seattle source enrolled patients during active infection and followed them longitudinally. The junction had 9 bases not matched to a gene; V was cut back by 7 bases and J by 10 bases. Germline V CDR1 and CDR2: MNHEY, SMNVEV (reference sequence). The CDR3 contains 14 residues. Assay: immunoSEQ multiplex PCR; the TCRdb copy retains only in-frame clones and omits some. The repertoire holds 300,000 to 450,000 clones, with approximately 87% as singletons. The sequencing input was peripheral blood. This chain uses TRBV27 with TRBJ1-4; 10 bases agree with TRBD1. The TCR comes from a woman aged 30 to 39 with COVID-19, enrolled during active disease. CDR3 in DNA: TGTGCCAGCACCGAACTACGGGACAGGGGAAAACTGTTTTTT. Translation gives CASTELRDRGKLFF.